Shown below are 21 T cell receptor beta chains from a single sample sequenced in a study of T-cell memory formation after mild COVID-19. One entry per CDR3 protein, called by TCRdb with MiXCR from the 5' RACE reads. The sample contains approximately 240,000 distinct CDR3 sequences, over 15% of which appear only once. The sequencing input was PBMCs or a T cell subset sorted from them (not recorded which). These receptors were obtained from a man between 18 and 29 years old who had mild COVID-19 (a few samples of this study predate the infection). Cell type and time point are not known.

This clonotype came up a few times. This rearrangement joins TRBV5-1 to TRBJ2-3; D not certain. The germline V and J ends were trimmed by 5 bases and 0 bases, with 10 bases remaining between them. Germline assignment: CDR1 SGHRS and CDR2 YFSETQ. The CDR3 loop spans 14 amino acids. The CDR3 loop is CASSAGSSTDTQYF. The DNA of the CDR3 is TGCGCCAGCAGTGCAGGTTCTAGCACAGATACGCAGTATTTT.

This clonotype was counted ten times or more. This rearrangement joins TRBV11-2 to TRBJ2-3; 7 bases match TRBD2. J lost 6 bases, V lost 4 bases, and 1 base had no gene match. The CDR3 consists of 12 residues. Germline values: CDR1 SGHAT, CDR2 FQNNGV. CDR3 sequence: CASSYGGDTQYF. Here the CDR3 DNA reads TGTGCCAGCAGCTACGGGGGGGATACGCAGTATTTT. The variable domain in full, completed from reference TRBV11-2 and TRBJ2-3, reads EAGVAQSPRYKIIEKRQSVAFWCNPISGHATLYWYQQILGQGPKLLIQFQNNGVVDDSQLPKDRFSAERLKGVDSTLKIQPAKLEDSAVYLCASSYGGDTQYFGPGTRLTVL.

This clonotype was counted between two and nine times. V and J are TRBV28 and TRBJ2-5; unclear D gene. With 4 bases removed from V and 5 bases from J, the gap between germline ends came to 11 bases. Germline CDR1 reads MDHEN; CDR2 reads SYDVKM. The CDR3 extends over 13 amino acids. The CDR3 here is CASSYGLGETQYF. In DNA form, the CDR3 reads TGTGCCAGCAGTTACGGGTTGGGGGAGACCCAGTACTTC.

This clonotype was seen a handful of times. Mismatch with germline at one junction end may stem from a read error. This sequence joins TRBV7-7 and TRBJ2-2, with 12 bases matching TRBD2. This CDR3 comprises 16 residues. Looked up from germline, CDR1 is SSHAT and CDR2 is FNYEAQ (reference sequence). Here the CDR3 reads CASTRLAGVNTGELFF. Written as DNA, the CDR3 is TGTGCTAGCACCCGACTAGCGGGGGTAAACACCGGGGAGCTGTTTTTT.

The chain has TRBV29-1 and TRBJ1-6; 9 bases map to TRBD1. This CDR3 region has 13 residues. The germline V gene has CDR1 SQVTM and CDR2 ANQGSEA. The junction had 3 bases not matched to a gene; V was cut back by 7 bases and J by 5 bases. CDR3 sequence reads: CSAGQGDNSPLHF. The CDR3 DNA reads TGCAGCGCGGGACAGGGTGATAATTCACCCCTCCACTTT.

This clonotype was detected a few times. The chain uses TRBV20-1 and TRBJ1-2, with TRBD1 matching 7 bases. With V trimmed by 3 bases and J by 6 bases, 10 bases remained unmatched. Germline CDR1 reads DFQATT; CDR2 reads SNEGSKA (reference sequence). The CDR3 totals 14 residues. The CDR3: CSASTDREADGYTF. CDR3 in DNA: TGCAGTGCTAGTACCGACAGGGAAGCGGATGGCTACACCTTC.

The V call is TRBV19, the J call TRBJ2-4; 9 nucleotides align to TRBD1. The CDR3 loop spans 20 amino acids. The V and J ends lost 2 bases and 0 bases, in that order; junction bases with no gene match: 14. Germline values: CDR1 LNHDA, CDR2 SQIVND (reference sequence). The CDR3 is CASSISGTGTESRAKNIQYF. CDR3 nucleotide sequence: TGTGCCAGTAGTATATCAGGGACAGGGACCGAGTCTAGAGCCAAAAACATTCAGTACTTC.

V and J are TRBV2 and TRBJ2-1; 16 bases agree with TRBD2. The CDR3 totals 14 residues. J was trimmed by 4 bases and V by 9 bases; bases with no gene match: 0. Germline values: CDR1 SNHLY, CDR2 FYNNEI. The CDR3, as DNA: TGTGCCAGGGGACTAGCGGGGGGGTACAATGAGCAGTTCTTC. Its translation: CARGLAGGYNEQFF.

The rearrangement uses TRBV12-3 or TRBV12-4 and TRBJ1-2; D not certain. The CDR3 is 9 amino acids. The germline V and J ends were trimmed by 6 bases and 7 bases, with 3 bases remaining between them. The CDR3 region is CASSPGYTF. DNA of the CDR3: TGTGCCAGCAGCCCTGGCTACACCTTC.

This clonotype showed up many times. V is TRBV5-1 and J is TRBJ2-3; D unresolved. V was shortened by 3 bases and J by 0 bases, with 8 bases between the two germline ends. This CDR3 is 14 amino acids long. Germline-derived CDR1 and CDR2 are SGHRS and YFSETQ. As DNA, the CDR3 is TGCGCCAGCAGCTCTGGTAGTAGCACAGATACGCAGTATTTT. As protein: CASSSGSSTDTQYF.

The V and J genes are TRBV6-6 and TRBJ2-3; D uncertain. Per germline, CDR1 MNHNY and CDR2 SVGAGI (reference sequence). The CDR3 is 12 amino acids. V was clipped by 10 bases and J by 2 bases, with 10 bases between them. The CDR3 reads CATRSDTDTQYF. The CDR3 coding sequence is TGTGCCACTCGAAGCGACACAGATACGCAGTATTTT.

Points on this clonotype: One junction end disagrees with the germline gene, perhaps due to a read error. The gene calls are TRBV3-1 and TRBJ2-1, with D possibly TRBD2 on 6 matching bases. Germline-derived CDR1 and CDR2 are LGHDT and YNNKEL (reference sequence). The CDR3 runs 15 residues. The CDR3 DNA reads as TGTGCCAGCAGCAAAGAGGCGGGGAGAAGCAATGAGCAGTTCTTC. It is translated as CASSKEAGRSNEQFF.

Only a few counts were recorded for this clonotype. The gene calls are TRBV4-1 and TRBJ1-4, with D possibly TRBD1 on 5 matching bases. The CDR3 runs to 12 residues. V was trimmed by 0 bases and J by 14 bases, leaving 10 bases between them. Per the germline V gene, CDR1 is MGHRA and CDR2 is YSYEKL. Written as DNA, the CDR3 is TGCGCCAGCAGCCAAGATCCCCAGGGCCTGTTTTTT. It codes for CASSQDPQGLFF.

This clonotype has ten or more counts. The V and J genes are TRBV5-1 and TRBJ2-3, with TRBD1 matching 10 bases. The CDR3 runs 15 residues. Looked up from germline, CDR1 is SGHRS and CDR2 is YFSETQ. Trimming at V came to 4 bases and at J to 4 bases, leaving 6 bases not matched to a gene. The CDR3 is CASSRRTGGSDTQYF. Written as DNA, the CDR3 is TGCGCCAGCAGCCGTAGGACAGGGGGTTCAGATACGCAGTATTTT.

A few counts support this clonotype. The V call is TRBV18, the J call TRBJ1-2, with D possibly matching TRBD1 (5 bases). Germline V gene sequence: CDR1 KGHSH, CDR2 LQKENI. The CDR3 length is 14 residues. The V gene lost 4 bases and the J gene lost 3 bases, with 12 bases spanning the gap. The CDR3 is CASSLQGRDYGYTF. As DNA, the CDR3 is TGTGCCAGCTCACTTCAGGGCAGGGACTATGGCTACACCTTC.

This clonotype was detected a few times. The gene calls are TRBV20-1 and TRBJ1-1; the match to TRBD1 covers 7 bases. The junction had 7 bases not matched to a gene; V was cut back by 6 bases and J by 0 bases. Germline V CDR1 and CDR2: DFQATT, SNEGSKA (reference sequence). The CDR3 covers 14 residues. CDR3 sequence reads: CSAVSGGMNTEAFF. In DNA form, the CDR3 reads TGCAGTGCGGTATCAGGGGGGATGAACACTGAAGCTTTCTTT.

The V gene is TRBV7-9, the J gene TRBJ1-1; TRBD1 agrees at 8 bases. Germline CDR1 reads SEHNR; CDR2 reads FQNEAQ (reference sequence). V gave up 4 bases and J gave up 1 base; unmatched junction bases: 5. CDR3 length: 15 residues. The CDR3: CASSWDRSRNTEAFF. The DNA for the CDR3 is TGTGCCAGCAGCTGGGACAGGAGCCGGAACACTGAAGCTTTCTTT.

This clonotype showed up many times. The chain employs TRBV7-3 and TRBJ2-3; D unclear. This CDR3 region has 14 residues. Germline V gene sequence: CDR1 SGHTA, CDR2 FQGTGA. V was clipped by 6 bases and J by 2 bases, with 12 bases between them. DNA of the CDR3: TGTGCCAGCAGGATGACCGGTACCACAGATACGCAGTATTTT. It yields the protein CASRMTGTTDTQYF.

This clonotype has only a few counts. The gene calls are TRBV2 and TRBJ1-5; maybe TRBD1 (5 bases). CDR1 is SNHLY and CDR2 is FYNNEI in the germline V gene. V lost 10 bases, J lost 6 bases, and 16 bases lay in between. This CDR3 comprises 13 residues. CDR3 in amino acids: CAIRAGPGQPQHF. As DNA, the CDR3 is TGTGCCATCCGAGCAGGGCCGGGTCAGCCCCAGCATTTT.

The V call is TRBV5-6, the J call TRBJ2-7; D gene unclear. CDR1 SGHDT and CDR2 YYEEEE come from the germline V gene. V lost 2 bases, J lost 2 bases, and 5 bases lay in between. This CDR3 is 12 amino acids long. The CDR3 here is CASSLRAYEQYV. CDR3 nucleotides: TGTGCCAGCAGCTTAAGAGCCTACGAGCAGTACGTC.

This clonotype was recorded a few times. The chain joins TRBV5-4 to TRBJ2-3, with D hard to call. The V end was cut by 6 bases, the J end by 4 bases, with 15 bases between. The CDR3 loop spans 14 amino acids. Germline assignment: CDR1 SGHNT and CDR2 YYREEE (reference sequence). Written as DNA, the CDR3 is TGTGCCAGCACCGACCCCCGAGGAGCAGATACGCAGTATTTT. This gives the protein CASTDPRGADTQYF.